A single sample is the source of the 3 T cell receptor beta chains below, sequenced in a study of cytomegalovirus exposure and HLA in healthy donors. 60 Vbeta and 13 Jbeta primers were used in PCR. This table comes from immunoSEQ multiplex PCR, and its TCRdb copy is limited to in-frame clones, with some not included. The sample has under 55,000 clones; 65% to 85% are singletons. What was sequenced was PBMCs. All receptors come from a young man in good health and CMV-seronegative.

In DNA form, the CDR3 reads TGTGCCAGCAGCTACAACAGGGGGCAGGATGAGCAGTTCTTC. This sequence encodes CASSYNRGQDEQFF. The chain is built from TRBV7-9 and TRBJ2-1, with 9 bases identical to TRBD1. Germline V gives CDR1 SEHNR, CDR2 FQNEAQ (reference sequence). Germline trimming cut 4 bases from V and 8 bases from J; bases unmatched to any gene: 6. The CDR3 is 14 amino acids.

V gene TRBV5-1 combines with J gene TRBJ1-5; D not certain. Germline CDR1 SGHRS, CDR2 YFSETQ. The CDR3 runs 14 residues. The V gene lost 5 bases and the J gene lost 2 bases, with 11 bases spanning the gap. CDR3 DNA sequence: TGCGCCAGCAGTCGCGGGGAAGGCAATCAGCCCCAGCATTTT. It translates to CASSRGEGNQPQHF.

The chain has TRBV11-2 and TRBJ1-1; D gene ambiguous. Trimming pared 0 bases from V and 11 bases from J, leaving 19 bases between. Germline V CDR1 and CDR2: SGHAT, FQNNGV. This CDR3 contains 15 residues. The CDR3 loop is CASSLDFRGNYAAFF. The DNA of the CDR3 is TGTGCCAGCAGCTTAGATTTTCGAGGGAACTATGCCGCTTTCTTT.